This T cell receptor beta chain was profiled in a study of regulatory T cells in long-lasting Graves disease. Regarding the study as a whole: Compared with new cases, persistent Graves' patients showed reduced TCR diversity. Newly diagnosed disease favored TRBV20-1 and TRBJ2-1 over persistent disease. With some 2,500 shared public clonotypes, persistent patients exceeded new patients, who shared about a thousand.

The TCR beta library used iRepertoire HTBI primers with Arm-PCR amplification of CDR3. TCRdb itself ran the multiplex PCR reads through MiXCR, one entry per CDR3 protein. The sample records about 430,000 distinct CDR3 sequences, 20% to 25% being singletons. This clonotype was counted at least ten times. Its target is not known. As to time point: persistent/refractory GD, antithyroid drugs over 5 years with positive TRAb. Following extraction of RNA from PBMCs, that RNA was used to make the TCR library. Germline V CDR1 and CDR2: MNHEY, SMNVEV (reference sequence). This CDR3 spans 14 amino acids. The ends lost 8 bases at V and 7 bases at J; junction bases unmatched: 10.

The clonotype comes from a female donor with Graves disease. The input for sequencing was peripheral blood mononuclear cells (PBMCs), taken when the disease was refractory, from a patient treated with antithyroid drugs. The V and J genes are TRBV27 and TRBJ1-4; 7 bases agree with TRBD1. CDR3 coding DNA: TGTGCCAGCTACGACAGGGCCGCGGGTGAAAAACTGTTTTTT. It codes for CASYDRAAGEKLFF.